This T cell receptor beta chain was observed in a study of neurological immune-mediated disorders. From germline, CDR1 is SGHRS and CDR2 YFSETQ. The CDR3 has 14 amino acids. V shed 2 bases and J 1 base; nucleotides not matched to a gene: 1. At least ten counts were recorded for this clonotype. By 5'RACE with 10-nucleotide random UMIs, the cDNA was made. MiXCR was run by TCRdb on the 5' RACE reads, yielding one entry per CDR3 protein. The sample has around 52,000 distinct CDR3 sequences; less than 6% are singletons. There were some 900,000 CD4+ or CD8+ T cells used in the sorted libraries. Sequenced input: CD4+ T cells from blood. The chain combines TRBV5-1 with TRBJ2-5; 8 bases are a match to TRBD2. The TCR comes from a woman under 30 with multiple sclerosis. CDR3 amino acids: CASSFTSGQETQYF. DNA for the CDR3: TGCGCCAGCAGCTTCACTAGCGGCCAAGAGACCCAGTACTTC.